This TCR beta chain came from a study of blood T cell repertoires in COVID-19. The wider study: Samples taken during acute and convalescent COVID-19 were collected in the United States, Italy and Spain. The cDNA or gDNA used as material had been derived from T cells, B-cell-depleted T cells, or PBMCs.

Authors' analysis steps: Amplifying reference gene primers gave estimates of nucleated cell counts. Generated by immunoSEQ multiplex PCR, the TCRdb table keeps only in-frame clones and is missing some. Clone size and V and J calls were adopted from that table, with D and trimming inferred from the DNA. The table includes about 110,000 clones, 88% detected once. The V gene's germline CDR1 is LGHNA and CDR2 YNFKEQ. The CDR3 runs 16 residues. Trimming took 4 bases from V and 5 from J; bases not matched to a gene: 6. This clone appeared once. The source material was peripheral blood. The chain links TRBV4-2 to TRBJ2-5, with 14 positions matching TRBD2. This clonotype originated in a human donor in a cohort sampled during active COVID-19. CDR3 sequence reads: CASSPGLAGVGETQYF. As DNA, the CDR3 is TGTGCCAGCAGCCCGGGACTAGCGGGAGTCGGGGAGACCCAGTACTTC.